This note documents a single T cell receptor (beta chain) sequence. Its antigen remains unknown. The data are from a study of T cell responses to AZD1222 COVID-19 vaccine. The repertoire was sequenced with immunoSEQ multiplex PCR; TCRdb's copy has only in-frame clones and lacks some. The sample carries 75,000 to 95,000 clones, around 85% recorded once. Study conclusions and caveats: The study sampled repertoires only after the peak T cell response. The study reported that nearly half of spike-specific TCRs target unmutated variant regions. After two AZD1222 doses, spike-specific TCR breadth and depth rose versus day 0. Clonal diversity may have been underestimated in mostly white British donors.

Germline assignment: CDR1 SGDLS and CDR2 YYNGEE. The CDR3 has 15 amino acids. V gave up 4 bases and J gave up 5 bases; unmatched junction bases: 11. This chain uses TRBV9 with TRBJ1-2; 7 bases agree with TRBD1. The sequence came from an adult who received the AZD1222 COVID-19 vaccine. Sequencing was performed on peripheral blood, taken 28 days after the second AZD1222 dose. The CDR3 loop is CASSPPTGWKYGYTF. In DNA form, the CDR3 reads TGTGCCAGCAGCCCCCCGACAGGGTGGAAGTATGGCTACACCTTC.